The clone carrying this TCR beta chain was counted between two and nine times. Antigen unknown. The CDR3 covers 14 residues. V was pared by 1 base and J by 6 bases, with 8 bases of the junction left unmatched. Germline V gene data show CDR1 as DFQATT and CDR2 as SNEGSKA (reference sequence). The sample originates from a study of T cells in Graves' hyperthyroidism and ophthalmopathy. The source material, RNA transcripts, was used to amplify TCR beta CDR3 regions. Carried out on the TCR CDR3, a first-round RT-PCR used the HTBI primer set. TCRdb re-analysed the multiplex PCR reads in MiXCR, keeping a single row per CDR3 protein. This table has approximately 400,000 distinct CDR3 sequences, about 15% appearing once. Hyperthyroidism in the patients, aged 18 to 65, was newly diagnosed and under 2 months in duration. Together with thyroid ultrasound, orbital computed tomography, serum thyroxine and TRAb, clinical symptoms were used for diagnoses.

Findings of the study overall: Blood shared most expanded thyroid clonotypes above 0.001.

The sequenced sample was blood. This clonotype originated in a woman aged 55-70 years with Graves' hyperthyroidism. The chain combines TRBV20-1 with TRBJ1-1, with TRBD1 matching 7 bases. In nucleotides, the CDR3 is TGCAGTGCTAGAGGCCCTCGGGACAGCTCTGAAGCTTTCTTT. Protein: CSARGPRDSSEAFF.